This T cell receptor (beta chain) was captured by sequencing in a study of T cells in Graves' hyperthyroidism and ophthalmopathy. Study-level points and caveats: It was a median roughly 6.5 months before onset that the model predicted ophthalmopathy.

Amplified TCR beta CDR3 regions derived from RNA transcripts. Carried out on the TCR CDR3, a first-round RT-PCR used the HTBI primer set. TCRdb re-called the multiplex PCR reads with MiXCR, one entry per CDR3 protein. The data hold about 560,000 distinct CDR3 sequences, with 46% observed a single time. Clinical symptoms, serum thyroxine, TRAb, thyroid ultrasound and orbital computed tomography informed diagnoses. A note on this clonotype: Its specificity is unknown.

Specimen: peripheral blood or thyroid tissue (not recorded which). The sequence was obtained from a woman aged 18-29 years with Graves' hyperthyroidism.

CDR3 in amino acids: CASSQEELYEQYF. The CDR3 bases are TGTGCCAGCAGCCAAGAGGAGCTTTACGAGCAGTACTTC. The rearrangement joins TRBV7-6 to TRBJ2-7; no reliable D call. CDR3 length equals 13 residues. Trimming removed 5 bases at V and 4 bases at J, with 12 bases between. Germline assignment: CDR1 SGHVS and CDR2 FNYEAQ. The complete variable domain, with remaining parts taken from reference TRBV7-6 and TRBJ2-7, reads GAGVSQSPRYKVTKRGQDVALRCDPISGHVSLYWYRQALGQGPEFLTYFNYEAQQDKSGLPNDRFSAERPEGSISTLTIQRTEQRDSAMYRCASSQEELYEQYFGPGTRLTVT.